This passage covers 6 T cell receptor beta chains from one sample sequenced in a study of cytomegalovirus exposure and HLA in healthy donors. PCR involved 60 Vbeta and 13 Jbeta primers. The protocol was immunoSEQ multiplex PCR, while the TCRdb copy is restricted to in-frame clones and leaves out a portion. The repertoire holds more than 250,000 clones, 85% to 90% seen once, with approximately 2% in the top ten. Specimen: PBMCs. The receptors originated from a woman younger than 35 in good health and CMV-seronegative.

The chain links TRBV9 to TRBJ2-5; 8 bases match TRBD2. Trimming took 5 bases from V and 0 from J; bases not matched to a gene: 6. Germline assignment: CDR1 SGDLS and CDR2 YYNGEE. The CDR3 length is 15 residues. CDR3 bases: TGTGCCAGCAGTTATAGTAGCGGGGACCAAGAGACCCAGTACTTC. This encodes CASSYSSGDQETQYF. Full variable domain (remainder filled in from reference TRBV9 and TRBJ2-5): DSGVTQTPKHLITATGQRVTLRCSPRSGDLSVYWYQQSLDQGLQFLIQYYNGEERAKGNILERFSAQQFPDLHSELNLSSLELGDSALYFCASSYSSGDQETQYFGPGTRLLVL.

The chain has TRBV12-1 and TRBJ2-5; TRBD2 is the table's D call, not checked against the DNA. TRBV12-1 is described as a pseudogene. The CDR3 extends over 15 amino acids. CDR3 protein: CARRRAGGPEETQYF. The CDR3 DNA reads as TGTGCCAGGCGAAGGGCGGGGGGGCCGGAAGAGACCCAGTACTTC.

The J gene is TRBJ2-2, the V gene TRBV27, with D possibly being TRBD1 (6 bases). The germline V and J ends were trimmed by 6 bases and 4 bases, with 15 bases remaining between them. Germline lookup yields CDR1 MNHEY and CDR2 SMNVEV (reference sequence). There are 15 residues in the CDR3. The CDR3 coding sequence is TGTGCCAGCAGGTCCAGGGGCTGGGGCACCGGGGAGCTGTTTTTT. Translating gives CASRSRGWGTGELFF.

This CDR3 is CASSSWARSGNTIYF. CDR3 sequence (DNA): TGTGCCAGCAGTTCTTGGGCCCGCTCTGGAAACACCATATATTTT. The chain joins TRBV6-5 to TRBJ1-3; D unclear. The length of the CDR3 is 15 residues. Germline V gene lookup returns CDR1 MNHEY and CDR2 SVGAGI. V was clipped by 4 bases and J by 0 bases, with 10 bases between them.

V usage is TRBV7-8 and J usage is TRBJ1-1; D not certain. CDR3 length: 14 amino acids. The V end was cut by 4 bases, the J end by 11 bases, with 20 bases between. Germline V gene sequence: CDR1 SGHVS, CDR2 FQNEAQ. The CDR3 reads CASSSPRPVTGAFF. The CDR3 coding sequence is TGTGCCAGCAGCTCACCGAGGCCGGTGACCGGGGCTTTCTTT.

As to this clone: One end of the junction is discordant with germline, which a read error may explain. V and J are TRBV19 and TRBJ2-3, with D maybe TRBD2 (5 bases). Germline lookup yields CDR1 LNHDA and CDR2 SQIVND (reference sequence). The CDR3 totals 13 residues. The CDR3 bases are TGTGCTAGTAGCCTACGGAGGACAGATACGCAGTATTTT. This codes for CASSLRRTDTQYF.